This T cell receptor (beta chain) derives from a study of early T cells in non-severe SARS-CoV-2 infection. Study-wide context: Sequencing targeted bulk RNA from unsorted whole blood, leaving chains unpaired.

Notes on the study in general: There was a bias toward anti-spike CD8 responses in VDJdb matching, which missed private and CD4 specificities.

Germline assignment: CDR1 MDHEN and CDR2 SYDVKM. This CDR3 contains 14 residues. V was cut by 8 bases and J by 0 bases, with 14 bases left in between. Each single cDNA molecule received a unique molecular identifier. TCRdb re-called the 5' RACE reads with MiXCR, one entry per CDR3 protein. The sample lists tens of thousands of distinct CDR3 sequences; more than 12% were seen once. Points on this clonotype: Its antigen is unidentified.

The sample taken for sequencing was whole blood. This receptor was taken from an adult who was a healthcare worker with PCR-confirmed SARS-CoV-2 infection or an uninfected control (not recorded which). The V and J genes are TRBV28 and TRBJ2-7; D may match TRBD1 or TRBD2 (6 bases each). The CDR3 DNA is TGTGCCAGCTTCGGGGGCCCGAGCTCCTACGAGCAGTACTTC. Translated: CASFGGPSSYEQYF.